Each of the 8 T cell receptor beta chains below was sequenced from the same sample in a study of T-cell reconstitution after alpha-beta-depleted transplantation in children. The library targeted TCRbeta and was prepared with unique molecular identifiers. MiXCR was run by TCRdb on the PCR reads, yielding one entry per CDR3 protein. The table lists under 5,500 distinct CDR3 sequences, around 23% of them singletons, with approximately 30% in the top ten. Sample: PBMCs, mostly from graft donor cells, taken 60 days after TCRalphabeta/CD19-depleted stem cell transplant. These receptors were collected from a boy under two years old who had a stem cell transplant for SCID, so the T cells may come from the graft donor.

This clonotype was seen repeatedly, ten times or more. The chain recombines TRBV18 with TRBJ1-3; the match to TRBD1 covers 8 bases. This CDR3 has 14 amino acids. Germline CDR1 KGHSH, CDR2 LQKENI. V lost 2 bases and J lost 5; bases outside the gene matches: 2. The DNA for the CDR3 is TGTGCCAGCTCACCAGCAGGGGGCAGAAACACCATATATTTT. This sequence encodes CASSPAGGRNTIYF.

With regard to this clonotype: Relative to the germline gene, one junction end is altered; a read error may explain this. V usage is TRBV11-1 and J usage is TRBJ1-3; 8 nucleotides align to TRBD1. The CDR3 length is 18 residues. From germline, CDR1 is SGHAT and CDR2 FQDESV (reference sequence). CDR3 sequence (DNA): TGCCCCAGCAGCTTAATGGCCCAGACAGGGGCCTCTGGAAACACCATATATTTT. Protein sequence: CPSSLMAQTGASGNTIYF. The full variable domain, rest sourced from reference TRBV11-1 and TRBJ1-3, is EAEVAQSPRYKITEKSQAVAFWCDPISGHATLYWYRQILGQGPELLVQFQDESVVDDSQLPKDRFSAERLKGVDSTLKIQPAELGDSAMYLCPSSLMAQTGASGNTIYFGEGSWLTVV.

This clonotype has a count of ten or more. This rearrangement joins TRBV29-1 to TRBJ1-4, with D uncertain. Trimming removed 8 bases from V and 6 bases from J, with 19 bases in between. The CDR3 is made up of 14 amino acids. CDR1 and CDR2 (germline): SQVTM, ANQGSEA. In DNA form, the CDR3 reads TGCAGCCAACGACCCGGGCCGCCGGATGAAAAACTGTTTTTT. Protein sequence: CSQRPGPPDEKLFF. Variable domain in full (rest from reference TRBV29-1 and TRBJ1-4): SAVISQKPSRDICQRGTSLTIQCQVDSQVTMMFWYRQQPGQSLTLIATANQGSEATYESGFVIDKFPISRPNLTFSTLTVSNMSPEDSSIYLCSQRPGPPDEKLFFGSGTQLSVL.

The J gene is TRBJ2-1, the V gene TRBV12-3 or TRBV12-4, with TRBD2 as a possible D gene (6 bases). This CDR3 comprises 12 residues. Trimming removed 1 base from V and 12 bases from J, with 10 bases in between. In nucleotides, the CDR3 is TGTGCCAGCAGTTTAGGTAGCGGACCGCAGTTCTTC. Its protein product is CASSLGSGPQFF.

This clonotype was counted ten times or more. The gene calls are TRBV5-6 and TRBJ1-2, with 9 bases lining up with TRBD1. Trimming removed 0 bases from V and 7 bases from J; junction bases left unmatched: 4. The CDR3 length is 14 residues. From germline, CDR1 is SGHDT and CDR2 YYEEEE. The CDR3 reads CASSLAGTGRGYTF. CDR3 DNA sequence: TGTGCCAGCAGCTTGGCAGGGACAGGGCGTGGCTACACCTTC. Using reference TRBV5-6 and TRBJ1-2 for the parts outside the CDR3, the full variable domain is DAGVTQSPTHLIKTRGQQVTLRCSPKSGHDTVSWYQQALGQGPQFIFQYYEEEERQRGNFPDRFSGHQFPNYSSELNVNALLLGDSALYLCASSLAGTGRGYTFGSGTRLTVV.

The V gene is TRBV9, the J gene TRBJ1-3; TRBD1 matches 8 bases. CDR1 is SGDLS, CDR2 YYNGEE, per germline. V lost 3 bases to trimming and J lost 3 bases; unmatched junction nucleotides: 5. This CDR3 contains 15 residues. CDR3 residues: CASSAGQGVGNTIYF. The CDR3 bases are TGTGCCAGCAGCGCCGGACAGGGAGTTGGAAACACCATATATTTT. Drawing the rest from reference TRBV9 and TRBJ1-3, the complete variable domain is DSGVTQTPKHLITATGQRVTLRCSPRSGDLSVYWYQQSLDQGLQFLIQYYNGEERAKGNILERFSAQQFPDLHSELNLSSLELGDSALYFCASSAGQGVGNTIYFGEGSWLTVV.

This clonotype was detected many times. This rearrangement joins TRBV7-9 to TRBJ1-5; D not resolved. CDR3 length: 13 residues. CDR1 and CDR2 from the germline V gene are SEHNR and FQNEAQ (reference sequence). Trimming removed 2 bases from V and 8 bases from J, with 10 bases in between. CDR3 sequence (DNA): TGTGCCAGCAGCTTATATCTCCAAGAGCCCCAGCATTTT. Protein: CASSLYLQEPQHF.

This clonotype is categorized as medium-sized (0.01 to 0.1%). The chain joins TRBV4-2 to TRBJ2-5, with a tentative D call TRBD1 (5 bases). Germline CDR1 reads LGHNA; CDR2 reads YNFKEQ. Trimming cost V 1 base and J 4 bases, with 10 bases left between them. This CDR3 region has 14 residues. DNA of the CDR3: TGTGCCAGCAGCCAAGGTACAAGGGGAGAGACCCAGTACTTC. Residues: CASSQGTRGETQYF.